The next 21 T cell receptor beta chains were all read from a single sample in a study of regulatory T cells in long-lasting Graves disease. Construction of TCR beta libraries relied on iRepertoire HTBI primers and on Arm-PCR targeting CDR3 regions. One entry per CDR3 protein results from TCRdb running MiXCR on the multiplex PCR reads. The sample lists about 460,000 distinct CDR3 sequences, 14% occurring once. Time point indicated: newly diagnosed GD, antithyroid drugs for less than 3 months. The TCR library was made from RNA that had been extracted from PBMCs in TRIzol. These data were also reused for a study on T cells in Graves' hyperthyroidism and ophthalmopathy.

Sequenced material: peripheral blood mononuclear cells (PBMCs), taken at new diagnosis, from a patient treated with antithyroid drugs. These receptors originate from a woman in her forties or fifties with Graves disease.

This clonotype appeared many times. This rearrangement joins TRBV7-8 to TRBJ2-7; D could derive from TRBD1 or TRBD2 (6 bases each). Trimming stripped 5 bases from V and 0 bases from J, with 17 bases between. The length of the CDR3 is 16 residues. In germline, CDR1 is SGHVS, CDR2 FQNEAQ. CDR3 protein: CASSPLWGARSYEQYF. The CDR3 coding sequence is TGTGCCAGCAGCCCTCTATGGGGGGCCCGCTCCTACGAGCAGTACTTC.

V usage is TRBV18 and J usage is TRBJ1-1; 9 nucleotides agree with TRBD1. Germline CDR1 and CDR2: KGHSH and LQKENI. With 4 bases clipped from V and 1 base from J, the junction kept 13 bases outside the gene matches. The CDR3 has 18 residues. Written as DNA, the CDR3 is TGTGCCAGCTCACTATTTTCTGGACAGGGGTCTTCGAACACTGAAGCTTTCTTT. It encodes CASSLFSGQGSSNTEAFF. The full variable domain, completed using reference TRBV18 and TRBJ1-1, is NAGVMQNPRHLVRRRGQEARLRCSPMKGHSHVYWYRQLPEEGLKFMVYLQKENIIDESGMPKERFSAEFPKEGPSILRIQQVVRGDSAAYFCASSLFSGQGSSNTEAFFGQGTRLTVV.

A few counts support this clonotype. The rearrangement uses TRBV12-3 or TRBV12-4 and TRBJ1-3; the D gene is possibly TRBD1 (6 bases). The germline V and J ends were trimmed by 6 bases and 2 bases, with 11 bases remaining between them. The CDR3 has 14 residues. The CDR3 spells CASRSGVAGNTIYF. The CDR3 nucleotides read TGTGCCAGCAGATCAGGGGTTGCTGGAAACACCATATATTTT.

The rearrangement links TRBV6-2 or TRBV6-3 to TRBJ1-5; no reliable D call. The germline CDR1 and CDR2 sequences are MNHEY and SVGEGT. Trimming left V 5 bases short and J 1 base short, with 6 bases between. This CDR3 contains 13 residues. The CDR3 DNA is TGTGCCAGCAGTGAAGCGAGCAATCAGCCCCAGCATTTT. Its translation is CASSEASNQPQHF.

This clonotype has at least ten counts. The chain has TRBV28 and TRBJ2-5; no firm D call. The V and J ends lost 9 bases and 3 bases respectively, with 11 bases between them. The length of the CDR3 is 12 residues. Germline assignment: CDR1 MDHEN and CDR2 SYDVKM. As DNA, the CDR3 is TGTGCCAGTCAGAGATCGGAAGAGACCCAGTACTTC. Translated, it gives CASQRSEETQYF.

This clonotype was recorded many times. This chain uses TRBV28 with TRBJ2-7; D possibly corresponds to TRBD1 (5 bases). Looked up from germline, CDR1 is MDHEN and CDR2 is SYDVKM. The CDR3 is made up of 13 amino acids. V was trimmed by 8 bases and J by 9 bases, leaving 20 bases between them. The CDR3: CASHMGTGSVQYF. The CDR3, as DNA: TGTGCCAGCCATATGGGTACAGGTTCCGTGCAGTACTTC.

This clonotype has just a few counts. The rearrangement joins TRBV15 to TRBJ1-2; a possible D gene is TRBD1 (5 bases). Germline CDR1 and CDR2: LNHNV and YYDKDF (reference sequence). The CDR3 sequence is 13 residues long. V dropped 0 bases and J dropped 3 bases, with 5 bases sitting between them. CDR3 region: CATSRDRDYGYTF. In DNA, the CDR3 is TGTGCCACCAGCAGAGACAGGGACTATGGCTACACCTTC.

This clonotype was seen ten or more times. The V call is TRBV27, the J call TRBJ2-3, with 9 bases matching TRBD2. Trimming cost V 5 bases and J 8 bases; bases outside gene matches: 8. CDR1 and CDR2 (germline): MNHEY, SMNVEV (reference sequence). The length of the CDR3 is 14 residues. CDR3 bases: TGTGCCAGCAGTCCTAGCGGGACGATTGGTACGCAGTATTTT. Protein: CASSPSGTIGTQYF.

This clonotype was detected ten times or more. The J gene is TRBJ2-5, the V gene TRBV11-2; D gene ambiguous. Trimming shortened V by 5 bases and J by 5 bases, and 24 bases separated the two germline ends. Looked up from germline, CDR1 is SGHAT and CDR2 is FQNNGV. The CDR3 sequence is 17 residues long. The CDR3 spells CASSLGMRTQRGETQYF. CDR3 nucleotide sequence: TGTGCCAGCAGCCTAGGGATGAGAACCCAGCGTGGGGAGACCCAGTACTTC.

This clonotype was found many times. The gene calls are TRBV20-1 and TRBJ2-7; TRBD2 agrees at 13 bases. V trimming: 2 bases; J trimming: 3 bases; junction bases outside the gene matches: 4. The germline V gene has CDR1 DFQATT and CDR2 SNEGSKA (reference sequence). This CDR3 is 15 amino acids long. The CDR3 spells CSARWGLAGYYEQYF. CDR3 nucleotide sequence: TGCAGTGCTAGATGGGGACTAGCGGGATACTACGAGCAGTACTTC.

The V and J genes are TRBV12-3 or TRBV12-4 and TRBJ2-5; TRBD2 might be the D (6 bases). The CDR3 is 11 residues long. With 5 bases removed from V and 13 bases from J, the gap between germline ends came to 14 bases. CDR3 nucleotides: TGTGCCAGCAGTCCTCTAGCGCTTTTGTACTTC. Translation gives CASSPLALLYF.

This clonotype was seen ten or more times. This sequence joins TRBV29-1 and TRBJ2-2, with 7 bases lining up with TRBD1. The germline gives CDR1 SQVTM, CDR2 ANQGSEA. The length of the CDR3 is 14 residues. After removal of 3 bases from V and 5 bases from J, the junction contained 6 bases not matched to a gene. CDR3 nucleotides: TGCAGCGTTGATAAGGGGGCGTCGACCGGGGAGCTGTTTTTT. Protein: CSVDKGASTGELFF.

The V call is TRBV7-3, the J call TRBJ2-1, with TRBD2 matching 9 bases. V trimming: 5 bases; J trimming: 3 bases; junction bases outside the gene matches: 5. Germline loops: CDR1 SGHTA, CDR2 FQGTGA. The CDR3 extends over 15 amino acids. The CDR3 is CASSVTSGNYNEQFF. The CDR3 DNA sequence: TGTGCCAGCAGCGTGACTAGCGGAAACTACAATGAGCAGTTCTTC.

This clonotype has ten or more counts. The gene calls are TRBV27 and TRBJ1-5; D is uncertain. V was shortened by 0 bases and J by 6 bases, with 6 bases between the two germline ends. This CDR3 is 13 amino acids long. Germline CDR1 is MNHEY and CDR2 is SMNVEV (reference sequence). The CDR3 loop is CASSLSKIQPQHF. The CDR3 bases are TGTGCCAGCAGTTTATCCAAAATTCAGCCCCAGCATTTT.

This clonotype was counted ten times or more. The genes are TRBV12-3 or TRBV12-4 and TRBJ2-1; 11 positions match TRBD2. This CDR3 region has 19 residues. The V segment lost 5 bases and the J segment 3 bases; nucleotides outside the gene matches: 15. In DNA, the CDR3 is TGTGCCAGCAGTCCGGGTCTAGCGGGAGGCAACCTCATCTACAATGAGCAGTTCTTC. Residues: CASSPGLAGGNLIYNEQFF.

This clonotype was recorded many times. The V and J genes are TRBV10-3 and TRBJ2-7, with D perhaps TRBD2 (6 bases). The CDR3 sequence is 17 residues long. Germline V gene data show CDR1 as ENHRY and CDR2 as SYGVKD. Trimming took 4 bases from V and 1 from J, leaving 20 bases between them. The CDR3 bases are TGTGCCATCAGTGGGAGGGCAGGAGAGCCCAAATCCTACGAGCAGTACTTC. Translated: CAISGRAGEPKSYEQYF.

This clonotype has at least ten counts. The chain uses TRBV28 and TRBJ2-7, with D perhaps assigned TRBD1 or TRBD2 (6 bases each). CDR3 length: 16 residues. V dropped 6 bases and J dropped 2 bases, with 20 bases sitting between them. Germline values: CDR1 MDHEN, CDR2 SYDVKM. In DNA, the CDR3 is TGTGCCAGCAGCCGATTGAGAGGGGGGTGGGCCTACGAGCAGTACTTC. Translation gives CASSRLRGGWAYEQYF. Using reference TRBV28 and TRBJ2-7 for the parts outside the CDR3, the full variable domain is DVKVTQSSRYLVKRTGEKVFLECVQDMDHENMFWYRQDPGLGLRLIYFSYDVKMKEKGDIPEGYSVSREKKERFSLILESASTNQTSMYLCASSRLRGGWAYEQYFGPGTRLTVT.

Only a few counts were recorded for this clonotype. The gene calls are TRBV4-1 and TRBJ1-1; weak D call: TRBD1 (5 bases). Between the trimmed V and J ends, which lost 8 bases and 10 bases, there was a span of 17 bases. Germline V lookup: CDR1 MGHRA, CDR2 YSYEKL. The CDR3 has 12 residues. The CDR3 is CASEGRAGVAFF. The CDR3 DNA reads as TGCGCCAGCGAGGGCAGGGCTGGAGTAGCTTTCTTT.

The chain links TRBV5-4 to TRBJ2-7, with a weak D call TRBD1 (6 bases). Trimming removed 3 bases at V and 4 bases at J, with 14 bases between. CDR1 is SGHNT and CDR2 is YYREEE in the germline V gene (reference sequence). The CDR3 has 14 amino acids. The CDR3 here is CASSSPGAVYEQYF. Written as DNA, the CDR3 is TGTGCCAGCAGCTCTCCAGGGGCGGTATACGAGCAGTACTTC.

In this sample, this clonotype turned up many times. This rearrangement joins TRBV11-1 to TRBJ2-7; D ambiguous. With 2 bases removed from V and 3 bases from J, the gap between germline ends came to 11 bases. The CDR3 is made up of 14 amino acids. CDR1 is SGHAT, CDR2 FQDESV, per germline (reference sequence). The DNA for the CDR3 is TGTGCCAGCAGCTTAATGCTCGAAGGCTACGAGCAGTACTTC. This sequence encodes CASSLMLEGYEQYF. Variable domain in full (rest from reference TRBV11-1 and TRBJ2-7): EAEVAQSPRYKITEKSQAVAFWCDPISGHATLYWYRQILGQGPELLVQFQDESVVDDSQLPKDRFSAERLKGVDSTLKIQPAELGDSAMYLCASSLMLEGYEQYFGPGTRLTVT.

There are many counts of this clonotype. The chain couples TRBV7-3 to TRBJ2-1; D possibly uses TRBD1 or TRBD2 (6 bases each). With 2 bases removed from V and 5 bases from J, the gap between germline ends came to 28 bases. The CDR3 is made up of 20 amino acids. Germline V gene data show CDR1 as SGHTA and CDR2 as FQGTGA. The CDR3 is CASSLGGGVRLAREDNEQFF. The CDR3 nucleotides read TGTGCCAGCAGCTTAGGAGGGGGTGTTCGGCTAGCGAGAGAGGACAATGAGCAGTTCTTC.